This T cell receptor beta chain was recovered during a study of patients and donors after allogeneic stem cell transplantation. CDR1 and CDR2 (germline): SGHRS, YFSETQ. This CDR3 has 15 amino acids. Deletions cut 2 bases from V and 5 bases from J, with 13 bases between. TCRdb redid the calling of the RT-PCR reads with MiXCR, one entry per CDR3 protein. The sample lists approximately 170,000 distinct CDR3 sequences, about 24% occurring once. The chain couples TRBV5-1 to TRBJ2-2; D may be TRBD2 (6 bases). Sequencing input: blood, either unsorted or a sorted T cell fraction (not recorded which). The origin of this receptor is a human donor who was either an allogeneic HSCT recipient or a stem cell or donor lymphocyte infusion donor (not recorded which). It is not recorded whose cells these are; they may come from a transplant donor. CDR3 residues: CASSFTAGRTGELFF. CDR3 DNA sequence: TGCGCCAGCAGCTTCACGGCGGGAAGGACCGGGGAGCTGTTTTTT.